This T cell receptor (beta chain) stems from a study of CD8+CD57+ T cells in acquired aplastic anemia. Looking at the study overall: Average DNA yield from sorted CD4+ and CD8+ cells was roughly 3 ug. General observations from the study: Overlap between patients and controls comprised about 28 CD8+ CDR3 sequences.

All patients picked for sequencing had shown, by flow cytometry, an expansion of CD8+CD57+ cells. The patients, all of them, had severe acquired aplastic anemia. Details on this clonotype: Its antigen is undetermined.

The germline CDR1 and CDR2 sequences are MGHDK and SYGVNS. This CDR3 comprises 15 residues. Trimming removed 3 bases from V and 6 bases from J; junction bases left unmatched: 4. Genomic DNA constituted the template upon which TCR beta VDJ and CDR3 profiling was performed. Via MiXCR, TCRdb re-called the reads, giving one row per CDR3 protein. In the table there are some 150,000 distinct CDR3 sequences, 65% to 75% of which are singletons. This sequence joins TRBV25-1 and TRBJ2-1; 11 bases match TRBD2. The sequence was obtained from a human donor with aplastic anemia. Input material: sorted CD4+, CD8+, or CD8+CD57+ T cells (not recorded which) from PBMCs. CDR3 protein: CASSDYSGGVNEQFF. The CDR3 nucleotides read TGTGCCAGCAGTGACTATAGCGGGGGGGTCAATGAGCAGTTCTTC.